The sequence of this T cell receptor beta chain was determined in a study of blood T cell repertoires in COVID-19. Study at large: Sites across the United States, Italy and Spain contributed samples from acute and convalescent COVID-19. PBMCs, B-cell-depleted T cells, or T cells were the source of the cDNA or gDNA that made up the material.

As processed by the authors: From reference gene primer amplification, estimates of nucleated cell counts were derived. Data came from immunoSEQ multiplex PCR; TCRdb stores just in-frame clones and leaves some out. Clonal size and the V and J genes are those of that table, whereas D and trimming came from the DNA. This repertoire shows 35,000 to 45,000 clones, approximately 88% found once; its top ten account for about 4%. Sequencing was performed on peripheral blood. This TCR was recovered from a human donor in a cohort sampled during active COVID-19.

In DNA form, the CDR3 reads TGTGCCAGCAGAGGGACAGGGAGTAACGAGCAGTACTTC. Translated, it gives CASRGTGSNEQYF. The V and J genes are TRBV7-2 and TRBJ2-7, with 9 bases lining up with TRBD1. The CDR3 is 13 residues long. The germline V gene has CDR1 SGHTA and CDR2 FQGNSA. V lost 6 bases to trimming and J lost 5 bases; unmatched junction nucleotides: 5.